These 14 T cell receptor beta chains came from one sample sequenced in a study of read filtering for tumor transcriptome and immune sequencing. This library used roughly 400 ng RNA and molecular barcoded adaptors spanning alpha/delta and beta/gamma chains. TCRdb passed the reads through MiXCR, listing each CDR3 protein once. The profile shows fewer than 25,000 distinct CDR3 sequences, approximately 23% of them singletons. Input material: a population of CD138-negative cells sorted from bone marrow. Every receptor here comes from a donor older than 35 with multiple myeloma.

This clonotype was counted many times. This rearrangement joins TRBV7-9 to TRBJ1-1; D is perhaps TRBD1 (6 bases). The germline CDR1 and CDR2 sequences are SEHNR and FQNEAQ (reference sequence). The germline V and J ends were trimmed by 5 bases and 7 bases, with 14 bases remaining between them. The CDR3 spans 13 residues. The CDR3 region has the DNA TGTGCCAGCAGCCGCCCTACAGGGTATGAAGCTTTCTTT. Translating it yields CASSRPTGYEAFF.

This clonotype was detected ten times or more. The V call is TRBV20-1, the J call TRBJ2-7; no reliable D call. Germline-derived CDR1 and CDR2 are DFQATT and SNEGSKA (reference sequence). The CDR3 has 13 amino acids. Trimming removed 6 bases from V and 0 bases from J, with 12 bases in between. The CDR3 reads CSALTPTSYEQYF. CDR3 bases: TGCAGTGCCCTGACACCTACCTCCTACGAGCAGTACTTC.

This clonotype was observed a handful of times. The CDR3 loop is CASSEFRGQETQYF. Written as DNA, the CDR3 is TGTGCCAGCAGTGAATTCAGGGGGCAAGAGACCCAGTACTTC. The gene calls are TRBV2 and TRBJ2-5, with TRBD1 identical over 7 bases. In germline, CDR1 is SNHLY, CDR2 FYNNEI. V dropped 2 bases and J dropped 2; count of bases not matched to a gene: 2. There are 14 residues in the CDR3.

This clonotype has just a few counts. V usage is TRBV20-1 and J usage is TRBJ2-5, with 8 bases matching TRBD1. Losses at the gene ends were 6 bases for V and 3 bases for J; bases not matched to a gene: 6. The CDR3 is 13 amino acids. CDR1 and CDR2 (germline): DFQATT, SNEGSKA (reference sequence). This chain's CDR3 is CSAVGQDEETQYF. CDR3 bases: TGCAGTGCGGTGGGACAGGACGAAGAGACCCAGTACTTC.

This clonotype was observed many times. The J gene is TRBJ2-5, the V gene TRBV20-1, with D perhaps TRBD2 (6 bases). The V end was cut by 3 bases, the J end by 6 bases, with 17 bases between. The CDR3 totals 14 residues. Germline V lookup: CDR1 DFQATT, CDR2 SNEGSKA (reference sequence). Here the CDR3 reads CSASGAGSLQTQYF. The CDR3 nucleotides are TGCAGTGCTAGTGGCGCGGGGAGCCTACAGACCCAGTACTTC.

CDR3 nucleotides: TGTGCCAGCAGCTCCTCGGACGTAGCCCAGACTGAAGCTTTCTTT. Translating gives CASSSSDVAQTEAFF. The chain uses TRBV5-4 and TRBJ1-1; D call uncertain. This CDR3 comprises 15 residues. Germline V gives CDR1 SGHNT, CDR2 YYREEE (reference sequence). The V end lost 3 bases, the J end lost 5 bases, and 17 bases lay between the germline ends.

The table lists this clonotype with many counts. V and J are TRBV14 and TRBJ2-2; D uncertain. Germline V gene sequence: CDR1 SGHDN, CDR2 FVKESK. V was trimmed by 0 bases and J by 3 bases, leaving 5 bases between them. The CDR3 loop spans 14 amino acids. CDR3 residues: CASSQDLHTGELFF. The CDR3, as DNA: TGTGCCAGCAGCCAAGACTTACACACCGGGGAGCTGTTTTTT.

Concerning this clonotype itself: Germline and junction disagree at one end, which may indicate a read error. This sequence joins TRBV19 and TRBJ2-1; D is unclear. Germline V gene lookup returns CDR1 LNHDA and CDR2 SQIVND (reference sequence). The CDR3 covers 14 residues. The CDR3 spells CANSIIGSRNEQFF. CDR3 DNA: TGTGCCAATAGTATCATCGGCAGCCGCAATGAGCAGTTCTTC. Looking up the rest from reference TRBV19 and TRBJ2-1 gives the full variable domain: DGGITQSPKYLFRKEGQNVTLSCEQNLNHDAMYWYRQDPGQGLRLIYYSQIVNDFQKGDIAEGYSVSREKKESFPLTVTSAQKNPTAFYLCANSIIGSRNEQFFGPGTRLTVL.

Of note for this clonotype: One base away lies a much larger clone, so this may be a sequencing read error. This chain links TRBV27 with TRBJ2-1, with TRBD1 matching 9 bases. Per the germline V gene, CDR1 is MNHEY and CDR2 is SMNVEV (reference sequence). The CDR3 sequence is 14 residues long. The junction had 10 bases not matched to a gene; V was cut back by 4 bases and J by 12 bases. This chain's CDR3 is CASSWGQGGGGQFF. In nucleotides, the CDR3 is TGTGCCAGCAGTTGGGGACAGGGAGGGGGGGGGCAGTTCTTC.

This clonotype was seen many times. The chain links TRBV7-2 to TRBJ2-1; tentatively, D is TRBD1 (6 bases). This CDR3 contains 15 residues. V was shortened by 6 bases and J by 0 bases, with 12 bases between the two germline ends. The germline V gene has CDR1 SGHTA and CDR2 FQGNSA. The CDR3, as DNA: TGTGCCAGCAGTCCAGGGGTCTCCTCCTACAATGAGCAGTTCTTC. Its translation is CASSPGVSSYNEQFF.

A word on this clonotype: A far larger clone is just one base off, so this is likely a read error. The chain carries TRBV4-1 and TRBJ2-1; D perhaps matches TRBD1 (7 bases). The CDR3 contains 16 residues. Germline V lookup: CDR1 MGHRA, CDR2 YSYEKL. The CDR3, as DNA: TGTGCCAGCAGCCAAGAATGGCAGGGGGGCTACAATGAGCAGTTCTTC. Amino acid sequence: CASSQEWQGGYNEQFF.

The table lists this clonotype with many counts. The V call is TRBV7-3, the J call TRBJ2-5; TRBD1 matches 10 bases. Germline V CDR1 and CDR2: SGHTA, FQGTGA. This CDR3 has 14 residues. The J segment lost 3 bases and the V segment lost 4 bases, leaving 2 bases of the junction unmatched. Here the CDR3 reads CASSSGTGEETQYF. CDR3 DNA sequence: TGTGCCAGCAGCTCGGGGACAGGGGAAGAGACCCAGTACTTC.

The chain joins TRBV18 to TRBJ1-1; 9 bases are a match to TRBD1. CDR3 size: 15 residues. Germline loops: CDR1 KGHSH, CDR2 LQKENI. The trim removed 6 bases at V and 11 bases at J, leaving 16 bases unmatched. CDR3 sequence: CASSASWGQGADAFF. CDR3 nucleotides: TGTGCCAGCTCTGCCTCATGGGGACAGGGTGCGGACGCTTTCTTT. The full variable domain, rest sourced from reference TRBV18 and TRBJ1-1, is NAGVMQNPRHLVRRRGQEARLRCSPMKGHSHVYWYRQLPEEGLKFMVYLQKENIIDESGMPKERFSAEFPKEGPSILRIQQVVRGDSAAYFCASSASWGQGADAFFGQGTRLTVV.

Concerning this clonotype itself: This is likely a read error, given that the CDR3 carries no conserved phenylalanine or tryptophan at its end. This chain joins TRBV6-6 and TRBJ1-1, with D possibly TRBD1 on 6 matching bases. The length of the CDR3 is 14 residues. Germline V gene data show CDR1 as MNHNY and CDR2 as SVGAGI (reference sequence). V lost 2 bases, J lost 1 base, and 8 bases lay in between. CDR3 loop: CASSYPGANTEAFL. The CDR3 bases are TGTGCCAGCAGTTACCCAGGGGCGAACACTGAAGCTTTCCTT.